The entry that follows covers one T cell receptor (beta chain) sequence. The antigen remains undetermined. Read data end 3 residues before the CDR3 end; the end is taken from the germline J gene. This sample stems from a study of T cells in women clearing cervical HPV infection. Notes on the study in general: Repertoire richness, not evenness, was significantly elevated in CIN3+ cases versus controls. A classifier using richness and V gene abundances reached an AUC of more than 0.8. TRBV6-7 abundance was lower in cases than controls (roughly 0.11% versus 0.16%).

Produced via immunoSEQ multiplex PCR; TCRdb's table is partial and in-frame only. This repertoire includes 30,000 or so clones. CDR3 length: 13 amino acids. Trimming shortened V by 7 bases and J by 2 bases, and 12 bases separated the two germline ends. Germline-derived CDR1 and CDR2 are SGHAT and FQNNGV. Sequenced material: blood buffy coat. This receptor was obtained from a woman aged 18-70 years with a cervical HPV16 infection that either progressed to CIN3+ or cleared (not recorded which). The chain carries TRBV11-2 and TRBJ2-7; possibly TRBD1 for D (5 bases). CDR3 sequence reads: CASTQGWTYEQYF. The CDR3 DNA, read in part, is TGTGCCAGCACCCAGGGTTGGACCTACGAG.